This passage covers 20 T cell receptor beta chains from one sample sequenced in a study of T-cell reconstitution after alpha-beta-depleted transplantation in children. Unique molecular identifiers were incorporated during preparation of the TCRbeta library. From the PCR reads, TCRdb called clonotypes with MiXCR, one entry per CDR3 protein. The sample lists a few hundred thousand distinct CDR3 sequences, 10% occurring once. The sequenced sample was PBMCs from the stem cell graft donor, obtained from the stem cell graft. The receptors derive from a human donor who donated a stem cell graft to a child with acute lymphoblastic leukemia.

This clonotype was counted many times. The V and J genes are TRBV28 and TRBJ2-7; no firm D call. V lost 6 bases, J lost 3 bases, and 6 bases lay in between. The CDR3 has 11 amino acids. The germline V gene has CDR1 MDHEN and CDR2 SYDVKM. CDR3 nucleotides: TGTGCCAGCAGCTTGCGCTACGAGCAGTACTTC. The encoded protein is CASSLRYEQYF.

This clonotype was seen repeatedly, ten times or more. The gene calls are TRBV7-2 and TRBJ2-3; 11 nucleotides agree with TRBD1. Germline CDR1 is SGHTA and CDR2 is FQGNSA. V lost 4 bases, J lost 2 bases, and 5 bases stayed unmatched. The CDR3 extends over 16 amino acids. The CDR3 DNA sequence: TGTGCCAGCAGCTCCGGACAGGGGGCCGTCACAGATACGCAGTATTTT. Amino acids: CASSSGQGAVTDTQYF.

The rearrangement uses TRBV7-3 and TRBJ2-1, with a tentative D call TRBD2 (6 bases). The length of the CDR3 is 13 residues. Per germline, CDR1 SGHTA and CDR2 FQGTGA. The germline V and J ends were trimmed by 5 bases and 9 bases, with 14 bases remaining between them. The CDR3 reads CASSQMAGTEQFF. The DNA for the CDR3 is TGTGCCAGCAGCCAAATGGCGGGAACTGAGCAGTTCTTC.

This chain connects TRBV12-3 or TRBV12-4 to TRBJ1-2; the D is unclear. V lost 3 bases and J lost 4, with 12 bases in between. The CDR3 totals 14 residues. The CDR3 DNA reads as TGTGCCAGCAGTTTCAACGACGACTCCTATGGCTACACCTTC. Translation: CASSFNDDSYGYTF.

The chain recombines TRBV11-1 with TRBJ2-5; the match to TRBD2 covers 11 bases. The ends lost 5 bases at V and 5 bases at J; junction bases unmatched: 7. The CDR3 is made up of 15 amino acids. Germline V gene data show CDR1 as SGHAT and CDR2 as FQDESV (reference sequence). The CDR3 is CASSRILAGVETQYF. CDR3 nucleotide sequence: TGTGCCAGCAGCCGGATACTAGCGGGAGTGGAGACCCAGTACTTC.

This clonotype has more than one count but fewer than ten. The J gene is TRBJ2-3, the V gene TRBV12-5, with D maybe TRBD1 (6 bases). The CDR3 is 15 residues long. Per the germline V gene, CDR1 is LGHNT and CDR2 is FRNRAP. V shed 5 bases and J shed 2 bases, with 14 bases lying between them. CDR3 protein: CASGNGQMFTDTQYF. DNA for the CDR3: TGTGCTAGTGGTAACGGACAGATGTTCACAGATACGCAGTATTTT.

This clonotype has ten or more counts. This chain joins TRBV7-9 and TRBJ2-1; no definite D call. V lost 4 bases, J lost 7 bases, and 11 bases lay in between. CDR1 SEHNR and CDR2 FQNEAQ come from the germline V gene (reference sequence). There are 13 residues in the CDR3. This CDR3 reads CASSSITTNEQFF. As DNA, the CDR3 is TGTGCCAGCAGCTCGATCACTACAAATGAGCAGTTCTTC.

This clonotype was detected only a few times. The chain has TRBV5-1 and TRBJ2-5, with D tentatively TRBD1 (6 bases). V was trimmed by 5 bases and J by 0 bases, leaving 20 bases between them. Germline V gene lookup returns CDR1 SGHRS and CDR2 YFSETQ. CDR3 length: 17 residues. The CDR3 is CASRSQGTSAYQETQYF. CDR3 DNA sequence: TGCGCCAGCAGATCACAGGGTACCTCCGCGTACCAAGAGACCCAGTACTTC.

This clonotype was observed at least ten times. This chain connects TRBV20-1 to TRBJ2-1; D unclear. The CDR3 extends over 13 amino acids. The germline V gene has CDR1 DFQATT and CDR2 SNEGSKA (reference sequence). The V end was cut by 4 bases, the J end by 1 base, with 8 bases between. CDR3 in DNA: TGCAGTGCTAAGCTAGTATCCTACAATGAGCAGTTCTTC. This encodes CSAKLVSYNEQFF.

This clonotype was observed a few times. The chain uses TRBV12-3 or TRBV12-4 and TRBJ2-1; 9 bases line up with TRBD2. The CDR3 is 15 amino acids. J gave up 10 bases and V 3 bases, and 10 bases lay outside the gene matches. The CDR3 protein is CASSLGLAPRQEQFF. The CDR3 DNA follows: TGTGCCAGCAGTTTGGGACTAGCTCCCCGTCAGGAGCAGTTCTTC.

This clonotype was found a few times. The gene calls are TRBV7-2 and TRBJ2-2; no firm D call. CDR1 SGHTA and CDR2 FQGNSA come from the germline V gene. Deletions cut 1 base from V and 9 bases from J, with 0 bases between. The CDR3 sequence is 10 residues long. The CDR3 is CASSLGELFF. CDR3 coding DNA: TGTGCCAGCAGCTTAGGGGAGCTGTTTTTT.

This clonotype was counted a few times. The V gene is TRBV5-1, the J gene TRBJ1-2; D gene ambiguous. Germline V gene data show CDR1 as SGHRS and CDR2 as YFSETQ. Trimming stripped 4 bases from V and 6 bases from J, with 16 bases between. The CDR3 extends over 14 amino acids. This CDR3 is CASSISTRGDGYTF. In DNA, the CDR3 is TGCGCCAGCAGCATCTCGACGCGCGGGGATGGCTACACCTTC.

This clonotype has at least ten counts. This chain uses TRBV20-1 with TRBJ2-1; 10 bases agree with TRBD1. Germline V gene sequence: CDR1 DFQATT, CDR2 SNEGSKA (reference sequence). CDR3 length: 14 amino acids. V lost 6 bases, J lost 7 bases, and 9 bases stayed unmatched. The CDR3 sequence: CSAKRTGGRNEQFF. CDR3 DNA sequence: TGCAGTGCCAAAAGGACAGGGGGACGAAATGAGCAGTTCTTC.

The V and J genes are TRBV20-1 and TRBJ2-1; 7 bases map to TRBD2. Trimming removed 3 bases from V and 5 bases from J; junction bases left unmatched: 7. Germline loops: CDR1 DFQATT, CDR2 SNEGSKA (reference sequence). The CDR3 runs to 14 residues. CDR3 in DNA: TGCAGTGCTAGGTATCTAGCGGATAACAATGAGCAGTTCTTC. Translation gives CSARYLADNNEQFF.

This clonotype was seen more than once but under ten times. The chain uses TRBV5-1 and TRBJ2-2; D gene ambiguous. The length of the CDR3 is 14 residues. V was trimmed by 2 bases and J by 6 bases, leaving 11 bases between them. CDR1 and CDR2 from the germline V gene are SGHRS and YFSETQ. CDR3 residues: CASSLSLLAGELFF. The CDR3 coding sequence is TGCGCCAGCAGCTTAAGTCTTTTGGCCGGGGAGCTGTTTTTT.

The CDR3 DNA is TGTGCCAGCAGCTTAGTGGGGGGCCGACTAGCGGGACCGCGGGAGACCCAGTACTTC. Translating gives CASSLVGGRLAGPRETQYF. The chain carries TRBV11-2 and TRBJ2-5; 11 nucleotides match TRBD2. Losses at the gene ends were 1 base for V and 5 bases for J; bases not matched to a gene: 15. The germline CDR1 and CDR2 sequences are SGHAT and FQNNGV. The CDR3 sequence is 19 residues long.

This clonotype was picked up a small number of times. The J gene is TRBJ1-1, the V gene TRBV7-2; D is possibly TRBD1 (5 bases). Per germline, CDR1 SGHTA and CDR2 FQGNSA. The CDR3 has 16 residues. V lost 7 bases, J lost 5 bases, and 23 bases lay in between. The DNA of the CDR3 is TGTGCCAGCAACGATGTCGTGAGGAGGGGTTATACTGAAGCTTTCTTT. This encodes CASNDVVRRGYTEAFF.

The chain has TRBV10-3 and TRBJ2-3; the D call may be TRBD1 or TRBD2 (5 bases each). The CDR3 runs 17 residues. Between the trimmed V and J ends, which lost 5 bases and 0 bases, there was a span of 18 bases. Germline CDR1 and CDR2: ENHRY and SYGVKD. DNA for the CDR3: TGTGCCATCAGTCGGGAAACAGGAGCATCTAGCACAGATACGCAGTATTTT. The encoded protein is CAISRETGASSTDTQYF.

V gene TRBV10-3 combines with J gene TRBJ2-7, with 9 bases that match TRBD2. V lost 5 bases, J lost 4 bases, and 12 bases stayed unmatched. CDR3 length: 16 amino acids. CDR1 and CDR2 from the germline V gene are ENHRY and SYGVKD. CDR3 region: CAISTGGGRARYEQYF. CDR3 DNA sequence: TGTGCCATCAGTACGGGGGGCGGGAGGGCCCGTTACGAGCAGTACTTC.

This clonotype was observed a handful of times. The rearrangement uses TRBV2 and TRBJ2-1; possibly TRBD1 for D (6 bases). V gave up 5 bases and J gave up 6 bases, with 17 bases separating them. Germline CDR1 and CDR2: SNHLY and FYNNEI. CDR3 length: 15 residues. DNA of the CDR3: TGTGCCAGCAGTCGCGACAGGAGGCTGGGCAATGAGCAGTTCTTC. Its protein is CASSRDRRLGNEQFF.